What follows describes a single T cell receptor beta chain. TCRdb keeps only in-frame clones here, not all; method: immunoSEQ multiplex PCR. Found here are 110,000 or so clones, about nine tenths of them singletons; the top ten hold 7.7%. The data were taken from a study of blood T cell repertoires in COVID-19. Study-level background: There were acute and convalescent COVID-19 samples, and they came from the United States, Italy and Spain.

The V gene's germline CDR1 is SSHAT and CDR2 FNYEAQ (reference sequence). The CDR3 covers 16 residues. With V trimmed by 5 bases and J by 5 bases, 8 bases remained unmatched. Sequencing used peripheral blood. The chain employs TRBV7-7 and TRBJ2-3, with 12 bases matching TRBD2. The TCR sequence derives from a human donor in a cohort sampled during active COVID-19. CDR3 residues: CASSQSSGRALDTQYF. The CDR3 DNA reads TGTGCCAGCAGCCAATCTAGCGGGAGGGCCTTAGATACGCAGTATTTT. Filled out from reference TRBV7-7 and TRBJ2-3, the complete variable domain reads GAGVSQSPRYKVTKRGQDVTLRCDPISSHATLYWYQQALGQGPEFLTYFNYEAQPDKSGLPSDRFSAERPEGSISTLTIQRTEQRDSAMYRCASSQSSGRALDTQYFGPGTRLTVL.